Presented here are 16 T cell receptor beta chains from one specimen sequenced in a study of response to subunit inactivated influenza vaccine (dated 2018 in TCRdb). The library was obtained by RT-PCR. These reads were obtained on an Illumina HiSeq 2500. TCRdb's own reprocessing of the public reads used fastp at Q25 and MiXCR and kept productive beta chains. Every distinct CDR3 protein forms one entry, paired with its most common genes and DNA. The sample table lists 400,000 to 550,000 distinct CDR3 sequences, around 25% of them with a count of one. Together, the top ten hold less than 2.5% of the sample. The sample here was CD4+ T cells sorted from PBMCs, taken around 5 days after vaccination. Source of these receptors: a man between 50 and 59 years old who received an inactivated influenza vaccine. Donor details come from another sample of the same person, matched by shared clones.

Written as DNA, the CDR3 is TGCGCCAGCAGCTTGGGAGCACGAGCGGCAGATACGCAGTATTTT. Its translation: CASSLGARAADTQYF. V is TRBV5-1 and J is TRBJ2-3; weak D call: TRBD2 (5 bases). The germline gives CDR1 SGHRS, CDR2 YFSETQ. Trimming shortened V by 0 bases and J by 4 bases, and 12 bases separated the two germline ends. The CDR3 spans 15 residues.

This CDR3 is CASSQDGGGRYEQYF. As DNA, the CDR3 is TGTGCCAGCAGCCAAGATGGTGGAGGGAGGTACGAGCAGTACTTC. V usage is TRBV4-2 and J usage is TRBJ2-7; D possibly corresponds to TRBD2 (6 bases). Germline assignment: CDR1 LGHNA and CDR2 YNFKEQ. Deletions cut 0 bases from V and 4 bases from J, with 13 bases between. The CDR3 consists of 15 residues.

In this sample, this clonotype turned up a few times. The J gene is TRBJ1-2, the V gene TRBV5-1; maybe TRBD1 (6 bases). Germline lookup yields CDR1 SGHRS and CDR2 YFSETQ. The CDR3 totals 15 residues. With 0 bases removed from V and 6 bases from J, the gap between germline ends came to 15 bases. The CDR3 DNA sequence: TGCGCCAGCAGCTTGGACCTGTTACAGGGAAATGGCTACACCTTC. Amino acid sequence: CASSLDLLQGNGYTF.

The gene calls are TRBV18 and TRBJ2-2; weak D call: TRBD1 (6 bases). Germline V gene data show CDR1 as KGHSH and CDR2 as LQKENI. The germline V and J ends were trimmed by 6 bases and 5 bases, with 16 bases remaining between them. The CDR3 totals 15 residues. CDR3 coding DNA: TGTGCCAGCTCCTCCTCGAGACAGGTGACCGGGGAGCTGTTTTTT. This gives the protein CASSSSRQVTGELFF.

This clonotype appeared a few times. This CDR3 reads CASSRSTYEQYF. The CDR3 region has the DNA TGTGCCAGCTCCCGCTCGACCTACGAGCAGTACTTC. The genes are TRBV25-1 and TRBJ2-7; no reliable D call. V lost 8 bases, J lost 2 bases, and 10 bases lay in between. CDR1 and CDR2 (germline): MGHDK, SYGVNS. CDR3 length equals 12 residues.

The chain has TRBV7-2 and TRBJ2-7; D may be TRBD2 (6 bases). The CDR3 contains 16 residues. Per the germline V gene, CDR1 is SGHTA and CDR2 is FQGNSA. Trimming shortened V by 5 bases and J by 6 bases, and 23 bases separated the two germline ends. The chain's CDR3 is CASSQQAPGAILEQYF. CDR3 DNA sequence: TGTGCCAGCAGCCAACAAGCCCCGGGAGCAATCCTCGAGCAGTACTTC.

The rearrangement uses TRBV9 and TRBJ1-1, with D possibly TRBD1 on 6 matching bases. The CDR3 totals 16 residues. V lost 0 bases to trimming and J lost 5 bases, with 17 bases between them. CDR1 and CDR2 from the germline V gene are SGDLS and YYNGEE. CDR3 in amino acids: CASSVGVNRVRTEAFF. CDR3 DNA: TGTGCCAGCAGCGTAGGGGTAAACAGGGTAAGAACTGAAGCTTTCTTT.

This clonotype was detected only a few times. This chain joins TRBV7-8 and TRBJ2-5; D is possibly TRBD1 (5 bases). The CDR3 length is 14 residues. Germline CDR1 SGHVS, CDR2 FQNEAQ. V lost 5 bases, J lost 1 base, and 11 bases lay in between. The CDR3 DNA follows: TGTGCCAGCAGCGAGACAGAGAGCCAAGAGACCCAGTACTTC. Protein product: CASSETESQETQYF.

There are a few counts of this clonotype. The chain joins TRBV28 to TRBJ1-5; 11 bases agree with TRBD1. With 5 bases clipped from V and 6 bases from J, the junction kept 9 bases outside the gene matches. This CDR3 is 16 amino acids long. Germline V CDR1 and CDR2: MDHEN, SYDVKM. Written as DNA, the CDR3 is TGTGCCAGCAGTCAGCCGGGACAGGGGGTGATTCAGCCCCAGCATTTT. Translation gives CASSQPGQGVIQPQHF.

A few counts support this clonotype. V and J are TRBV2 and TRBJ2-5, with 7 bases aligning to TRBD2. The CDR3 covers 14 residues. Germline CDR1 and CDR2: SNHLY and FYNNEI. Trimming took 4 bases from V and 5 from J; bases not matched to a gene: 7. The chain's CDR3 is CASSVSTSAETQYF. CDR3 bases: TGTGCCAGCAGTGTATCTACTAGCGCGGAGACCCAGTACTTC.

V is TRBV29-1 and J is TRBJ2-5; 8 bases line up with TRBD2. The CDR3 runs to 14 residues. Germline CDR1 reads SQVTM; CDR2 reads ANQGSEA. After removal of 5 bases from V and 4 bases from J, the junction contained 9 bases not matched to a gene. The CDR3 bases are TGCAGCGTTACGCGGGGGGAGGGTAGAGAGACCCAGTACTTC. Residues: CSVTRGEGRETQYF.

The V and J genes are TRBV12-3 or TRBV12-4 and TRBJ1-5, with D unresolved. This CDR3 has 15 amino acids. Trimming cost V 1 base and J 6 bases, with 13 bases left between them. The CDR3 DNA follows: TGTGCCAGCAGTTTAGGGACGGCAAGGGTTCAGCCCCAGCATTTT. Protein product: CASSLGTARVQPQHF.

This clonotype was counted between two and nine times. This chain joins TRBV5-1 and TRBJ2-3; no firm D call. Per germline, CDR1 SGHRS and CDR2 YFSETQ. CDR3 length equals 12 residues. Trimming pared 4 bases from V and 6 bases from J, leaving 9 bases between. The CDR3 reads CASSPKGDTQYF. CDR3 DNA: TGCGCCAGCAGCCCGAAAGGCGATACGCAGTATTTT.

The chain is built from TRBV12-3 or TRBV12-4 and TRBJ2-1; 11 bases line up with TRBD2. This CDR3 is 12 amino acids long. The V gene end was trimmed by 6 bases and the J gene end by 9 bases; junction bases not matched to a gene: 1. CDR3 nucleotides: TGTGCCAGCAGACTAGCGGGAGCTGAGCAGTTCTTC. The encoded protein is CASRLAGAEQFF.

The V and J genes are TRBV29-1 and TRBJ2-7, with 7 bases matching TRBD2. Trimming took 5 bases from V and 5 from J; bases not matched to a gene: 6. CDR3 length: 12 residues. Per germline, CDR1 SQVTM and CDR2 ANQGSEA. The CDR3 sequence is CSVWGGTNEQYF. The CDR3 nucleotides are TGCAGCGTTTGGGGAGGGACCAACGAGCAGTACTTC.

Only a few counts were recorded for this clonotype. V usage is TRBV7-6 and J usage is TRBJ2-3, with unresolved D. CDR1 is SGHVS and CDR2 is FNYEAQ in the germline V gene. This CDR3 region has 13 residues. Trimming stripped 4 bases from V and 5 bases from J, with 10 bases between. CDR3 nucleotides: TGTGCCAGCAGCTCCCAGACTGGAGATACGCAGTATTTT. Encoded protein: CASSSQTGDTQYF.